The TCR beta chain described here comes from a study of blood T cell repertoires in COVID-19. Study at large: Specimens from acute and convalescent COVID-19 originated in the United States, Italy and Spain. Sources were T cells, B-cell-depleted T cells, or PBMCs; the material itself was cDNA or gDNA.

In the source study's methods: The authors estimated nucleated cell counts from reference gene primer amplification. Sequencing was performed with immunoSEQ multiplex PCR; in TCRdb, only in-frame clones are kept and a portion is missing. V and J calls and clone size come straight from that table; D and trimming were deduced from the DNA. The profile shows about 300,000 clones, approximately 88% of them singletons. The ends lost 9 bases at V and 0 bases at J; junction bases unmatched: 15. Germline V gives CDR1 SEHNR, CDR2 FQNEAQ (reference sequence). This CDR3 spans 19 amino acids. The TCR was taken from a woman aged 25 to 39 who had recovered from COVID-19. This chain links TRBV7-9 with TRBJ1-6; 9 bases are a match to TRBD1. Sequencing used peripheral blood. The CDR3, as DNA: TGTGCCAGTACCCGGACGGGACAGGGAACTAACTCCTATAATTCACCCCTCCACTTT. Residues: CASTRTGQGTNSYNSPLHF.